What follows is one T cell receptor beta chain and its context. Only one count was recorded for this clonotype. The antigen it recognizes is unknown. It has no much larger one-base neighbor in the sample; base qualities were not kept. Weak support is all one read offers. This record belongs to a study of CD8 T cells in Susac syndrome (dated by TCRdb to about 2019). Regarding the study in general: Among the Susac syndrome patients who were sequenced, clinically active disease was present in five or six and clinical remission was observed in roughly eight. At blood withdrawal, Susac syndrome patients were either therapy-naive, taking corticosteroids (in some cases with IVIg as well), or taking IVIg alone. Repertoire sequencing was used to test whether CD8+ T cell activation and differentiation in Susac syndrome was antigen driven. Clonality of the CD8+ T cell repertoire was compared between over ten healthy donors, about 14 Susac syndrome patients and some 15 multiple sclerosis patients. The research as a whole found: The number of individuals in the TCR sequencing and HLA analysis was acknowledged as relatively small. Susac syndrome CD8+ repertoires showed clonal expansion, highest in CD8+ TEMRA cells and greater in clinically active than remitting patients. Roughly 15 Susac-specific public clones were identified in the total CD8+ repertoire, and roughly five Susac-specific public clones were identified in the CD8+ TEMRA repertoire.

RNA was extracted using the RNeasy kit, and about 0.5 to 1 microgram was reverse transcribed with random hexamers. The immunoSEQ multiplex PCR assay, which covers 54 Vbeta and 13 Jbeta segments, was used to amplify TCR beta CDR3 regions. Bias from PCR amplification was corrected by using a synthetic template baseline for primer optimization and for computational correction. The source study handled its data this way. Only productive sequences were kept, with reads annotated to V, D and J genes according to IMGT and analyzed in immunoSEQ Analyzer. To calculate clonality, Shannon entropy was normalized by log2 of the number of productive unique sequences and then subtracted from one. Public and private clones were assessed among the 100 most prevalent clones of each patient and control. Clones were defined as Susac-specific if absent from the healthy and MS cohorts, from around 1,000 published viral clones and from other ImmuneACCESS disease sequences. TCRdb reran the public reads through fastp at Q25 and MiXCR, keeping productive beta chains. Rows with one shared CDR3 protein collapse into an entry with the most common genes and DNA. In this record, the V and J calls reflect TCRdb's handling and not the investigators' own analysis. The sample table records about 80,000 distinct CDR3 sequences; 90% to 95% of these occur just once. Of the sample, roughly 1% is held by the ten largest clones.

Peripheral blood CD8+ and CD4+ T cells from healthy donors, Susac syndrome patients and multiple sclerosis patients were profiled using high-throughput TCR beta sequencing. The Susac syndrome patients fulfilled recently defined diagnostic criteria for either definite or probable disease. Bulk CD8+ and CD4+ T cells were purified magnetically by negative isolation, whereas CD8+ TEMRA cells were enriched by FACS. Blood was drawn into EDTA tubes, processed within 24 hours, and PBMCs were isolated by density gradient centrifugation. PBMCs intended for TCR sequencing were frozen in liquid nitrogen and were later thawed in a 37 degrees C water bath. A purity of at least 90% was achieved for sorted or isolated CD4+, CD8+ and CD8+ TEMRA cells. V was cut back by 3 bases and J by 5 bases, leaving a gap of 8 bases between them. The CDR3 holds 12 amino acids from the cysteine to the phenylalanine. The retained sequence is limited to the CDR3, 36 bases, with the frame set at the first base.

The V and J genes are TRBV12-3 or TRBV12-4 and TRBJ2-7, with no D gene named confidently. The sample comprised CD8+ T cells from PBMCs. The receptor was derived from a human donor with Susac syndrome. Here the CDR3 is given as CASSFSVNEQYF. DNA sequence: TGTGCCAGCAGTTTCAGTGTGAACGAGCAGTACTTC.